This entry lists 8 T cell receptor beta chains sequenced from one sample in a study of CD8+ T cells in alopecia areata. The sequencing template was cDNA reverse transcribed from extracted RNA. Profiled with immunoSEQ multiplex PCR; TCRdb holds only in-frame clones, not every one. The sample comprises 120,000 or so clones, approximately 60% of which are singletons, and 4.5% to 6% rests with the top ten. The sample's treatment: oral pan-JAK inhibitor, 5-10 mg twice daily. Sequenced material: CD4+ T cells sorted from blood, taken at week 4, from a patient treated with tofacitinib. The receptors derive from a human donor with alopecia areata.

This chain links TRBV5-1 with TRBJ2-7; TRBD1 or TRBD2 may be the D gene (5 bases each). Germline CDR1 is SGHRS and CDR2 is YFSETQ. V lost 5 bases and J lost 6, with 18 bases in between. The CDR3 spans 14 residues. The CDR3 spells CASRPGTEVGEQYF. The CDR3 region has the DNA TGCGCCAGCAGGCCCGGGACCGAGGTCGGCGAGCAGTACTTC.

This chain links TRBV30 with TRBJ2-7; 12 nucleotides agree with TRBD2. Germline CDR1 is GTSNPN and CDR2 is SVGIG (reference sequence). With 1 base clipped from V and 6 bases from J, the junction kept 4 bases outside the gene matches. This CDR3 region has 14 residues. CDR3 DNA: TGTGCCTGGAGTGACTCTAGCGGGAGGGTCGAGCAGTACTTC. Translating it yields CAWSDSSGRVEQYF.

The V gene is TRBV25-1, the J gene TRBJ1-5; TRBD1 might be the D (5 bases). The CDR3 runs 15 residues. Trimming cost V 6 bases and J 5 bases, with 17 bases left between them. The germline gives CDR1 MGHDK, CDR2 SYGVNS. CDR3 sequence (DNA): TGTGCCAGCAGCTCTAGGGGAGAGCCCCATCAGCCCCAGCATTTT. It codes for CASSSRGEPHQPQHF.

The chain uses TRBV30 and TRBJ2-7; D not certain. CDR3 length: 11 amino acids. Looked up from germline, CDR1 is GTSNPN and CDR2 is SVGIG (reference sequence). V was cut by 2 bases and J by 4 bases, with 6 bases left in between. The CDR3 protein is CAWSPQYEQYF. DNA of the CDR3: TGTGCCTGGAGTCCACAGTACGAGCAGTACTTC.

This sequence joins TRBV29-1 and TRBJ1-2; the match to TRBD1 covers 10 bases. The trim removed 5 bases at V and 8 bases at J, leaving 11 bases unmatched. The CDR3 sequence is 14 residues long. The V gene's germline CDR1 is SQVTM and CDR2 ANQGSEA. The CDR3 sequence is CSVILRQGARGYTF. The CDR3 bases are TGCAGCGTTATTTTGAGACAGGGGGCGAGGGGCTACACCTTC. Looking up the rest from reference TRBV29-1 and TRBJ1-2 gives the full variable domain: SAVISQKPSRDICQRGTSLTIQCQVDSQVTMMFWYRQQPGQSLTLIATANQGSEATYESGFVIDKFPISRPNLTFSTLTVSNMSPEDSSIYLCSVILRQGARGYTFGSGTRLTVV.

This clone has a handful of counts. Additional DNA sequences in this sample encode the identical CDR3. The V gene is TRBV5-1, the J gene TRBJ2-2; D gene unclear. V dropped 2 bases and J dropped 2 bases, with 4 bases sitting between them. CDR3 length equals 13 residues. The germline gives CDR1 SGHRS, CDR2 YFSETQ. This CDR3 reads CASSFLNTGELFF. CDR3 in DNA: TGCGCCAGCAGCTTCCTAAACACCGGGGAGCTGTTTTTT.

The rearrangement links TRBV29-1 to TRBJ2-5; TRBD1 matches 8 bases. The CDR3 has 16 residues. V shed 4 bases, J shed 5 bases, and the junction held 15 bases outside the gene matches. The V gene's germline CDR1 is SQVTM and CDR2 ANQGSEA. DNA for the CDR3: TGCAGCGTTGCCCCCCGCCGACAGGGGATAGGGGAGACCCAGTACTTC. Translated: CSVAPRRQGIGETQYF.

This clone was seen more than once but under ten times. The chain uses TRBV29-1 and TRBJ2-3, with 12 bases identical to TRBD2. Germline assignment: CDR1 SQVTM and CDR2 ANQGSEA. The trim removed 7 bases at V and 3 bases at J, leaving 5 bases unmatched. This CDR3 is 14 amino acids long. In DNA, the CDR3 is TGCAGCGCCGGACTAGCGGGGTCAACAGATACGCAGTATTTT. Protein product: CSAGLAGSTDTQYF.